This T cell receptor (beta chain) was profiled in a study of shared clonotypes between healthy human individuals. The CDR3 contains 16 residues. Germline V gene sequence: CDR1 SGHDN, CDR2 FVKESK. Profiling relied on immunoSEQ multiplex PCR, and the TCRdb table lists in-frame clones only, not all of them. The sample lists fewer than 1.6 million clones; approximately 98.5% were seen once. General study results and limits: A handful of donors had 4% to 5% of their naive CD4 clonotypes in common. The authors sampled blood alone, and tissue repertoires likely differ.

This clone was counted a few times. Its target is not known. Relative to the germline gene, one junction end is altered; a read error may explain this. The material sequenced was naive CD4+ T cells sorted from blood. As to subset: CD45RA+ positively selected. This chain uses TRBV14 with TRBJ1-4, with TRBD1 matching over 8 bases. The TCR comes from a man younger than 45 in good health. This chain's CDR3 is CASSQDPGQANQKLFF. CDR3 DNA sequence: TGTGCCAGCAGTCAAGACCCGGGACAGGCGAACCAGAAACTGTTTTTT. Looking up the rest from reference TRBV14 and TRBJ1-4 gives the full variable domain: EAGVTQFPSHSVIEKGQTVTLRCDPISGHDNLYWYRRVMGKEIKFLLHFVKESKQDESGMPNNRFLAERTGGTYSTLKVQPAELEDSGVYFCASSQDPGQANQKLFFGSGTQLSVL.